Below are 24 T cell receptor beta chains sequenced from a single sample in a study of T-cell reconstitution after alpha-beta-depleted transplantation in children. During its preparation, the TCRbeta library received unique molecular identifiers. From the PCR reads, TCRdb called clonotypes with MiXCR, one entry per CDR3 protein. The sample contains approximately 83,000 distinct CDR3 sequences, roughly 8.8% of which appear only once. This sample comprised PBMCs from the stem cell graft donor, obtained from the stem cell graft. These receptors came from a human donor who donated a stem cell graft to a child with congenital amegakaryocytic thrombocytopenia.

This clonotype has at least ten counts. The V and J genes are TRBV6-2 or TRBV6-3 and TRBJ1-5; 7 bases align to TRBD1. In germline, CDR1 is MNHEY, CDR2 SVGEGT. CDR3 length: 14 residues. V lost 6 bases to trimming and J lost 7 bases; unmatched junction nucleotides: 9. CDR3 protein: CASREQGFQQPQHF. Written as DNA, the CDR3 is TGTGCCAGCAGAGAACAGGGGTTTCAACAGCCCCAGCATTTT.

This clonotype was seen ten or more times. This chain joins TRBV12-3 or TRBV12-4 and TRBJ2-3, with TRBD2 identical over 7 bases. The CDR3 spans 16 residues. V was pared by 4 bases and J by 1 base, with 8 bases of the junction left unmatched. CDR3 DNA sequence: TGTGCCAGCAGTTCCCGGACTAGTTTGGGCACAGATACGCAGTATTTT. As protein: CASSSRTSLGTDTQYF.

This clonotype was counted ten times or more. The chain links TRBV5-1 to TRBJ2-1; the D call may be TRBD1 or TRBD2 (6 bases each). Trimming removed 2 bases at V and 4 bases at J, with 16 bases between. Per the germline V gene, CDR1 is SGHRS and CDR2 is YFSETQ. The CDR3 spans 16 residues. The CDR3 loop reads CASSFPGAAEYNEQFF. DNA of the CDR3: TGCGCCAGCAGCTTTCCGGGGGCCGCGGAATACAATGAGCAGTTCTTC.

This clonotype has a handful of counts. The V gene is TRBV28, the J gene TRBJ2-7; the D gene is possibly TRBD1 (6 bases). The CDR3 extends over 13 amino acids. V was shortened by 8 bases and J by 0 bases, with 11 bases between the two germline ends. The germline V gene encodes CDR1 MDHEN and CDR2 SYDVKM. CDR3 protein: CASRRDNSYEQYF. The CDR3 nucleotides read TGTGCCAGCCGCCGGGACAACTCCTACGAGCAGTACTTC.

This clonotype was found many times. V usage is TRBV29-1 and J usage is TRBJ1-1; TRBD1 matches at 7 bases. This CDR3 contains 13 residues. The germline CDR1 and CDR2 sequences are SQVTM and ANQGSEA. Germline trimming cut 4 bases from V and 4 bases from J; bases unmatched to any gene: 6. CDR3 protein: CSVGGPGGTEAFF. CDR3 in DNA: TGCAGCGTTGGGGGTCCAGGGGGCACTGAAGCTTTCTTT.

The chain uses TRBV5-1 and TRBJ1-6, with D unclear. Per germline, CDR1 SGHRS and CDR2 YFSETQ. Trimming left V 0 bases short and J 5 bases short, with 12 bases between. The CDR3 totals 16 residues. CDR3 DNA: TGCGCCAGCAGCTTGGGTGTTAACGGACATAATTCACCCCTCCACTTT. Its translation: CASSLGVNGHNSPLHF.

The sample holds many counts of this clonotype. The V gene is TRBV5-5, the J gene TRBJ2-7, with 8 bases identical to TRBD2. CDR3 length: 16 residues. With V trimmed by 3 bases and J by 0 bases, 8 bases remained unmatched. CDR1 SGHKS and CDR2 YYEKEE come from the germline V gene (reference sequence). CDR3 in amino acids: CASSWATGTSSYEQYF. DNA of the CDR3: TGTGCCAGCAGCTGGGCTACCGGGACTAGCTCCTACGAGCAGTACTTC.

This clonotype was detected many times. The chain carries TRBV28 and TRBJ2-1; 8 bases line up with TRBD2. The V segment lost 3 bases and the J segment 1 base; nucleotides outside the gene matches: 2. This CDR3 is built from 15 residues. Germline V gene sequence: CDR1 MDHEN, CDR2 SYDVKM. The CDR3 nucleotides read TGTGCCAGCAGTTTTTCTAGCGGGTCCTACAATGAGCAGTTCTTC. This sequence encodes CASSFSSGSYNEQFF.

This clonotype was seen at least ten times. DNA for the CDR3: TGCGCCAGCAGCTTCCCCCGGGACATGCCACAAGGAGAGCAGTACTTC. It is translated as CASSFPRDMPQGEQYF. This chain joins TRBV5-1 and TRBJ2-7; D perhaps matches TRBD1 (6 bases). The V gene's germline CDR1 is SGHRS and CDR2 YFSETQ. The CDR3 sequence is 16 residues long. The ends were cut back, 2 bases at V and 7 bases at J, with 22 bases in the middle.

In its sample, this clonotype was seen many times. The rearrangement joins TRBV7-2 to TRBJ2-3; no definite D call. Deletions cut 1 base from V and 4 bases from J, with 9 bases between. Germline CDR1 SGHTA, CDR2 FQGNSA. This CDR3 region has 14 residues. CDR3 in amino acids: CASSLEILADTQYF. CDR3 DNA: TGTGCCAGCAGCTTAGAGATCCTAGCAGATACGCAGTATTTT.

In this sample, this clonotype turned up many times. The chain recombines TRBV7-3 with TRBJ2-7; D is ambiguous. CDR1 is SGHTA, CDR2 FQGTGA, per germline. CDR3 size: 13 residues. With 2 bases removed from V and 2 bases from J, the gap between germline ends came to 7 bases. CDR3 nucleotides: TGTGCCAGCAGCTTAGGGGTAACCTACGAGCAGTACTTC. It translates to CASSLGVTYEQYF.

In its sample, this clonotype was seen many times. The rearrangement joins TRBV6-6 to TRBJ1-1; no clear D gene. The CDR3 length is 11 residues. The V end was cut by 6 bases, the J end by 4 bases, with 6 bases between. Germline V gene lookup returns CDR1 MNHNY and CDR2 SVGAGI (reference sequence). The CDR3 DNA sequence: TGTGCCAGCAGCTATATCACTGAAGCTTTCTTT. It specifies CASSYITEAFF.

V and J are TRBV14 and TRBJ2-2; 8 bases are shared with TRBD1. Germline V gene lookup returns CDR1 SGHDN and CDR2 FVKESK. The CDR3 consists of 13 residues. The J segment lost 7 bases and the V segment lost 2 bases, leaving 0 bases of the junction unmatched. The CDR3 region is CASSQTGGGELFF. For the CDR3, the DNA is TGTGCCAGCAGCCAAACAGGGGGCGGGGAGCTGTTTTTT. The complete variable domain, with remaining parts taken from reference TRBV14 and TRBJ2-2, reads EAGVTQFPSHSVIEKGQTVTLRCDPISGHDNLYWYRRVMGKEIKFLLHFVKESKQDESGMPNNRFLAERTGGTYSTLKVQPAELEDSGVYFCASSQTGGGELFFGEGSRLTVL.

This clonotype appeared many times. J is TRBJ1-2 and V is TRBV25-1; D is ambiguous. The V gene's germline CDR1 is MGHDK and CDR2 SYGVNS. V shed 0 bases and J shed 6 bases, with 11 bases lying between them. The CDR3 length is 14 residues. CDR3 DNA: TGTGCCAGCAGTGAATATACAGTCCCTGATGGCTACACCTTC. As protein: CASSEYTVPDGYTF.

There are many counts of this clonotype. V is TRBV4-1 and J is TRBJ2-2; 12 bases are a match to TRBD2. The germline CDR1 and CDR2 sequences are MGHRA and YSYEKL. The CDR3 loop spans 16 amino acids. Germline trimming cut 2 bases from V and 4 bases from J; bases unmatched to any gene: 2. CDR3 DNA sequence: TGCGCCAGCAGCCAACCGGGACTAGCGGGCACCGGGGAGCTGTTTTTT. This translates into CASSQPGLAGTGELFF.

This clonotype was seen at least ten times. This chain uses TRBV20-1 with TRBJ2-7; the match to TRBD2 covers 8 bases. Germline V gives CDR1 DFQATT, CDR2 SNEGSKA (reference sequence). CDR3 length: 16 residues. Trimming took 5 bases from V and 4 from J; bases not matched to a gene: 16. The CDR3: CSAVNSLAGDGYEQYF. The CDR3 DNA reads TGCAGTGCTGTCAACAGCCTAGCGGGTGATGGATACGAGCAGTACTTC.

This clonotype was observed at least ten times. This sequence joins TRBV5-1 and TRBJ2-1; D is unclear. Deletions cut 0 bases from V and 3 bases from J, with 7 bases between. There are 14 residues in the CDR3. CDR1 is SGHRS, CDR2 YFSETQ, per germline. CDR3 sequence (DNA): TGCGCCAGCAGCTTGGACCTCTTCTACAATGAGCAGTTCTTC. Its translation: CASSLDLFYNEQFF.

This clonotype was picked up many times. The rearrangement joins TRBV20-1 to TRBJ2-3, with TRBD2 identical over 12 bases. Trimming cost V 0 bases and J 3 bases; bases outside gene matches: 4. The germline gives CDR1 DFQATT, CDR2 SNEGSKA (reference sequence). The CDR3 spans 16 residues. CDR3 residues: CSARDATSGGTDTQYF. The CDR3 DNA reads TGCAGTGCTAGAGATGCAACTAGCGGGGGGACAGATACGCAGTATTTT.

This clonotype was observed many times. The chain couples TRBV7-2 to TRBJ2-7; maybe TRBD1 (6 bases). V was shortened by 5 bases and J by 7 bases, with 18 bases between the two germline ends. The germline V gene has CDR1 SGHTA and CDR2 FQGNSA. The CDR3 length is 14 residues. CDR3 DNA: TGTGCCAGCAGCCCAGACAGGTCCTCCATTGAGCAGTACTTC. Encoded protein: CASSPDRSSIEQYF.

This clonotype was recorded at least ten times. This rearrangement joins TRBV5-1 to TRBJ2-2; no clear D gene. Trimming pared 0 bases from V and 0 bases from J, leaving 6 bases between. Germline V gene lookup returns CDR1 SGHRS and CDR2 YFSETQ. The CDR3 runs 15 residues. The CDR3 here is CASSLGHTNTGELFF. The DNA of the CDR3 is TGCGCCAGCAGCTTGGGACACACGAACACCGGGGAGCTGTTTTTT.

In its sample, this clonotype was seen many times. The chain links TRBV6-5 to TRBJ1-2; unclear D gene. The V gene lost 4 bases and the J gene lost 8 bases, with 17 bases spanning the gap. This CDR3 has 14 residues. CDR1 and CDR2 from the germline V gene are MNHEY and SVGAGI. This CDR3 is CASSSSKLAYGYTF. The CDR3 bases are TGTGCCAGCAGTTCGTCAAAGCTTGCTTACGGCTACACCTTC.

This clonotype was counted ten times or more. V and J are TRBV7-2 and TRBJ2-7; D might be TRBD2 (6 bases). Germline V gene data show CDR1 as SGHTA and CDR2 as FQGNSA. This CDR3 comprises 14 residues. Trimming shortened V by 2 bases and J by 1 base, and 9 bases separated the two germline ends. CDR3 in amino acids: CASSLWGRSYEQYF. In DNA form, the CDR3 reads TGTGCCAGCAGCTTATGGGGGAGGTCCTACGAGCAGTACTTC.

This clonotype was counted at least ten times. This chain joins TRBV5-5 and TRBJ2-1, with 9 bases lining up with TRBD2. The CDR3 consists of 16 residues. Germline CDR1 and CDR2: SGHKS and YYEKEE (reference sequence). With 4 bases clipped from V and 4 bases from J, the junction kept 9 bases outside the gene matches. The CDR3: CASSVGLAGAYNEQFF. In DNA, the CDR3 is TGTGCCAGCAGCGTCGGATTAGCGGGAGCGTACAATGAGCAGTTCTTC.

Ten or more counts support this clonotype. This chain links TRBV7-2 with TRBJ2-7; TRBD2 agrees at 9 bases. V gave up 0 bases and J gave up 2 bases; unmatched junction bases: 2. CDR3 size: 15 residues. Looked up from germline, CDR1 is SGHTA and CDR2 is FQGNSA. CDR3 nucleotides: TGTGCCAGCAGCTTAGCACTAGCGGGCCCCTACGAGCAGTACTTC. It translates to CASSLALAGPYEQYF.